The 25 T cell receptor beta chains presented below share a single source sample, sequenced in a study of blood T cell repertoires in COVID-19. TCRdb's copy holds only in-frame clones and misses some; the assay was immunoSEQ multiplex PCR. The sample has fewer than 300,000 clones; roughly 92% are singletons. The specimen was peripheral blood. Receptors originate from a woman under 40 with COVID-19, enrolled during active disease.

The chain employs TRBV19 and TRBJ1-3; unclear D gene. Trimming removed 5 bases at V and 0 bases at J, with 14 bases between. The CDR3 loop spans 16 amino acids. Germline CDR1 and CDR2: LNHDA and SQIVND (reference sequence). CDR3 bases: TGTGCCAGTAGTCCCTGGGAGTCCTCCTCTGGAAACACCATATATTTT. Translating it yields CASSPWESSSGNTIYF.

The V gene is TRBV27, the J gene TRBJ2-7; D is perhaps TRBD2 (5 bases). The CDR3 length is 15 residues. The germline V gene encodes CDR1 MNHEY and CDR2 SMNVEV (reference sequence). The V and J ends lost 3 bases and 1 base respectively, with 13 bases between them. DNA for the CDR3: TGTGCCAGCAGTTTCGCCCGGGGTCCTTCCTACGAGCAGTACTTC. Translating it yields CASSFARGPSYEQYF.

CDR3 protein: CASSPLMNTEAFF. CDR3 bases: TGCGCCAGCAGCCCTCTTATGAACACTGAAGCTTTCTTT. This chain links TRBV5-1 with TRBJ1-1; D remains unclear. The CDR3 has 13 amino acids. With 4 bases removed from V and 0 bases from J, the gap between germline ends came to 7 bases. CDR1 SGHRS and CDR2 YFSETQ come from the germline V gene.

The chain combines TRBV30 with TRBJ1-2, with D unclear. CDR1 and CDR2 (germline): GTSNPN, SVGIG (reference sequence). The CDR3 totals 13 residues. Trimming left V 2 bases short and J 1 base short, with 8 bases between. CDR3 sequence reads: CAWSPIVNYGYTF. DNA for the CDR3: TGTGCCTGGAGTCCTATCGTTAACTATGGCTACACCTTC.

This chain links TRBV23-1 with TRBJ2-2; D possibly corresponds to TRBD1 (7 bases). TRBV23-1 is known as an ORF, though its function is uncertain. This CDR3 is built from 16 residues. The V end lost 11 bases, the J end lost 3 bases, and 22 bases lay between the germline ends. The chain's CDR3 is CAATNSDREDTGELFF. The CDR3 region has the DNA TGCGCCGCTACGAATTCCGACAGGGAGGACACCGGGGAGCTGTTTTTT.

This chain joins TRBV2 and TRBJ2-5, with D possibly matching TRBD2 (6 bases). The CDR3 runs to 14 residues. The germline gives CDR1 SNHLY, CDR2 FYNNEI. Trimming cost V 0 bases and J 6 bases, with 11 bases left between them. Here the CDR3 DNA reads TGTGCCAGCAGTGAAGCCAGGGCGGGGAAGACCCAGTACTTC. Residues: CASSEARAGKTQYF.

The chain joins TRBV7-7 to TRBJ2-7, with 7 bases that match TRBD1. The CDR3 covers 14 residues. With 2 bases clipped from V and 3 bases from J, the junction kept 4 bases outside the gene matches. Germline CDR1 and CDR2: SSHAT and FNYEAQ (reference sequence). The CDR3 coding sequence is TGTGCCAGCAGCTTACAACAGGGGAACTACGAGCAGTACTTC. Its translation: CASSLQQGNYEQYF.

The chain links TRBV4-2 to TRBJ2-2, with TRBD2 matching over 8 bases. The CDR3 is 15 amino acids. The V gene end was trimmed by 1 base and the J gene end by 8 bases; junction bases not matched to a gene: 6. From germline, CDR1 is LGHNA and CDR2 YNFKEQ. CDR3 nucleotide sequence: TGTGCCAGCAGCCAAGTATCCGGGAGGGTTGGGGAGCTGTTTTTT. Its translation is CASSQVSGRVGELFF.

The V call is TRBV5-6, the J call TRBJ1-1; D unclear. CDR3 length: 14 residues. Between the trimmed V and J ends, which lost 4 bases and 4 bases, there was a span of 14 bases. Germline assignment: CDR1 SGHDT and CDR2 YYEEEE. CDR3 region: CASSKPRGRTEAFF. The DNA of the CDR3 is TGTGCCAGCAGCAAGCCTCGAGGGCGCACTGAAGCTTTCTTT.

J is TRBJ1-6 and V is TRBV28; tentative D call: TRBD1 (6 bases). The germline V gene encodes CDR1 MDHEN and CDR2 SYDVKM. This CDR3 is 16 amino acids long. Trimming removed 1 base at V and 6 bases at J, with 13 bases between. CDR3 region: CASSLSAGASNSPLHF. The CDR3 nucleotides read TGTGCCAGCAGTTTATCGGCAGGGGCAAGTAATTCACCCCTCCACTTT.

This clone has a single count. The CDR3 region is CSWRDSPLGAQYF. In DNA form, the CDR3 reads TGCAGCTGGCGGGACTCACCGTTAGGGGCCCAGTACTTC. The V gene is TRBV29-1, the J gene TRBJ2-5, with D possibly TRBD2 on 6 matching bases. V gave up 8 bases and J gave up 9 bases, with 22 bases separating them. The CDR3 is made up of 13 amino acids. Germline CDR1 reads SQVTM; CDR2 reads ANQGSEA.

CDR3 in DNA: TGTGCCAGCAGCGCGGACAGGACTCCGGCAAACACCATATATTTT. Translated: CASSADRTPANTIYF. This chain joins TRBV13 and TRBJ1-3, with TRBD1 identical over 7 bases. The CDR3 covers 15 residues. Looked up from germline, CDR1 is PRHDT and CDR2 is FYEKMQ (reference sequence). The junction had 10 bases not matched to a gene; V was cut back by 5 bases and J by 6 bases.

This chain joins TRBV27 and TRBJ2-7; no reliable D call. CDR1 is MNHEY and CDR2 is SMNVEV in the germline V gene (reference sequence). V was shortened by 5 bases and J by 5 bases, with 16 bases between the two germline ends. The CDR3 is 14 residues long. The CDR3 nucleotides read TGTGCCAGCAGTCCTAGGTTATTGAAGGACGAGCAGTACTTC. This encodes CASSPRLLKDEQYF.

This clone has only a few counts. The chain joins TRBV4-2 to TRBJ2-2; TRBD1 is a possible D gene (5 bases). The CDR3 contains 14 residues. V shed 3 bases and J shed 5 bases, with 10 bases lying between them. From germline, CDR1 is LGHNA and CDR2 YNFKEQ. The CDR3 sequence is CASSHLDSTGELFF. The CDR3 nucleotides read TGTGCCAGCAGCCACCTAGACAGTACCGGGGAGCTGTTTTTT.

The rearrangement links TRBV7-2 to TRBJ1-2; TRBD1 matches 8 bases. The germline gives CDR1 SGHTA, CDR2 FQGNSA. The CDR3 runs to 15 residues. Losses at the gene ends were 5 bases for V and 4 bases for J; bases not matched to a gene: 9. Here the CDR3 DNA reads TGTGCCAGCAGCCCCCCGGGACAGGCGATCTATGGCTACACCTTC. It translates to CASSPPGQAIYGYTF.

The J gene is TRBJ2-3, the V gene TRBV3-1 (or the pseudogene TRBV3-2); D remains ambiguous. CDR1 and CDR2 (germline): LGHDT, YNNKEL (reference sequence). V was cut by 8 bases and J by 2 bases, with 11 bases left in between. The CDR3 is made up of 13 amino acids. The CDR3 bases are TGTGCCAGCGGCCCCCTGTCCACAGATACGCAGTATTTT. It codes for CASGPLSTDTQYF.

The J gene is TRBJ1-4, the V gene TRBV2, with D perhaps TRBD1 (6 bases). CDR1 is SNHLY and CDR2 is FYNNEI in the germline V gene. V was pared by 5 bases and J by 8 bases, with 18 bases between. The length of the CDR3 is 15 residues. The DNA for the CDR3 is TGTGCCAGCAGTCTCCAAGGGGGTGTAAAAGAAAAACTGTTTTTT. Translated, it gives CASSLQGGVKEKLFF.

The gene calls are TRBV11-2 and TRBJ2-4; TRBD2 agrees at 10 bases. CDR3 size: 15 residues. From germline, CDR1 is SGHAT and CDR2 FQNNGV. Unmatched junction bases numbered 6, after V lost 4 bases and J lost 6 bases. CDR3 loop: CASSSGTSDLNIQYF. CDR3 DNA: TGTGCCAGCAGCTCAGGGACTAGCGATCTAAACATTCAGTACTTC. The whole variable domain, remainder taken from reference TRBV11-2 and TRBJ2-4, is EAGVAQSPRYKIIEKRQSVAFWCNPISGHATLYWYQQILGQGPKLLIQFQNNGVVDDSQLPKDRFSAERLKGVDSTLKIQPAKLEDSAVYLCASSSGTSDLNIQYFGAGTRLSVL.

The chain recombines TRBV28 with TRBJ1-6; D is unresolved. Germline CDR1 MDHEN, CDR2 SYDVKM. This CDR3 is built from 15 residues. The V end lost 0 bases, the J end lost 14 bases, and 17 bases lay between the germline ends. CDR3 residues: CASSLWVRSNSALHF. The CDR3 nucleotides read TGTGCCAGCAGTTTATGGGTCAGGTCGAATTCGGCCCTCCACTTT.

The CDR3 spells CASSPQGDRGSQETQYF. In DNA form, the CDR3 reads TGCGCCAGCAGCCCCCAGGGGGACAGGGGGTCACAAGAGACCCAGTACTTC. V is TRBV5-1 and J is TRBJ2-5; 11 bases map to TRBD1. V dropped 4 bases and J dropped 2; count of bases not matched to a gene: 10. Germline-derived CDR1 and CDR2 are SGHRS and YFSETQ. This CDR3 has 17 residues.

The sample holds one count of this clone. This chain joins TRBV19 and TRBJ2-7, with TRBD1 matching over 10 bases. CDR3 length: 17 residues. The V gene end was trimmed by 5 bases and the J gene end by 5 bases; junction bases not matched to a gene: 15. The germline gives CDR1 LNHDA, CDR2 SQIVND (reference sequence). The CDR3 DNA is TGTGCCAGTAGTCCCCTACGGACAGGGGGTCCCCGTGACGAGCAGTACTTC. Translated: CASSPLRTGGPRDEQYF.

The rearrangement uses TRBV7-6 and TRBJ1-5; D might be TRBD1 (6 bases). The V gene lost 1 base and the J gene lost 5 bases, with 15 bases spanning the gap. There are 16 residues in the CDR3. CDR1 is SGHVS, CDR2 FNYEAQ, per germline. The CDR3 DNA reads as TGTGCCAGCAGCTTAGGGCTACGGGGGGCGGATCAGCCCCAGCATTTT. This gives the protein CASSLGLRGADQPQHF.

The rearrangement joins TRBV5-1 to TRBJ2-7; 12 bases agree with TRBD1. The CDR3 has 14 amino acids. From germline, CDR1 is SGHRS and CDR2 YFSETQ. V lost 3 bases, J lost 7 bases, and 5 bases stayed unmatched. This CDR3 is CASSSRDRGREQYF. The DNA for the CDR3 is TGCGCCAGCAGCTCCCGGGACAGGGGGCGTGAGCAGTACTTC.

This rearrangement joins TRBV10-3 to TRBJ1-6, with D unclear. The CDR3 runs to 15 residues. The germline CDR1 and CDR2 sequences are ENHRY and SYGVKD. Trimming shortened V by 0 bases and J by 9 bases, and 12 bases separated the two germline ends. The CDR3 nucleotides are TGTGCCATCAGTGAGTCTGAAAGCTTTGGTTCACCCCTCCACTTT. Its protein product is CAISESESFGSPLHF.

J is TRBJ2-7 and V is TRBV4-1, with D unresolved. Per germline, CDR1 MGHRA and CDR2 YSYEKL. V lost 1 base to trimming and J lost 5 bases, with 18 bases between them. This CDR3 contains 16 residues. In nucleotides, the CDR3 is TGCGCCAGCAGCCAAGGGTTATCGGAACGGGTGCACGAGCAGTACTTC. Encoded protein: CASSQGLSERVHEQYF.